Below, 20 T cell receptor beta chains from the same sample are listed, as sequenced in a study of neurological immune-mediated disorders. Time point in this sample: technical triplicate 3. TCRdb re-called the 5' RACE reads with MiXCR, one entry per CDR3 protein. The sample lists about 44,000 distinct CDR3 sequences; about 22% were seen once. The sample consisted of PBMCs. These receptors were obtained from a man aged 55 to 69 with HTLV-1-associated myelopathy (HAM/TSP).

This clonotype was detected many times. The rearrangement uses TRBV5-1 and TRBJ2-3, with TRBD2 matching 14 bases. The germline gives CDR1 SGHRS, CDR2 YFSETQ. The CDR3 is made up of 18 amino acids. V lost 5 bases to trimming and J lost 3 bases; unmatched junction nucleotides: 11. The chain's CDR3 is CASRSSGLAGARTDTQYF. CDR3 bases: TGCGCCAGCAGATCCTCGGGACTAGCGGGAGCGAGGACAGATACGCAGTATTTT. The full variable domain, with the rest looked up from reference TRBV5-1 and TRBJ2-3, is KAGVTQTPRYLIKTRGQQVTLSCSPISGHRSVSWYQQTPGQGLQFLFEYFSETQRNKGNFPGRFSGRQFSNSRSEMNVSTLELGDSALYLCASRSSGLAGARTDTQYFGPGTRLTVL.

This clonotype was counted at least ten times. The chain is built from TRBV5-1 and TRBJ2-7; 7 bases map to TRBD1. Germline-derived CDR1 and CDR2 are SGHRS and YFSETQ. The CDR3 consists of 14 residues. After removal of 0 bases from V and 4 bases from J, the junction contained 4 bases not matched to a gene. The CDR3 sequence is CASSLAQGSYEQYF. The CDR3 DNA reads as TGCGCCAGCAGCTTGGCACAGGGGTCTTACGAGCAGTACTTC.

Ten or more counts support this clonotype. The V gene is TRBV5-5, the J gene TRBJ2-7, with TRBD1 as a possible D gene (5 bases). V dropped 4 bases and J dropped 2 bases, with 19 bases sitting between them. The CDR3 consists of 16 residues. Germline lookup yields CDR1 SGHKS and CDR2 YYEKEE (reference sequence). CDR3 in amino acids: CASSVSDREHTYEQYF. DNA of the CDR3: TGTGCCAGCAGCGTATCCGACAGAGAACATACCTACGAGCAGTACTTC.

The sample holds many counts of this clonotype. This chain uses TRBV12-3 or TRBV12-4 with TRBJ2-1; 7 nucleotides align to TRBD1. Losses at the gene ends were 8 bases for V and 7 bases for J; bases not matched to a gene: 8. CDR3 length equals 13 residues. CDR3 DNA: TGTGCCAGCTATGTACAGGGGTTTAATGAGCAGTTCTTC. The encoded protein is CASYVQGFNEQFF.

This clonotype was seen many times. The CDR3 sequence: CASSSGSTPDTQYF. In nucleotides, the CDR3 is TGTGCCAGCAGCAGCGGGAGTACACCAGATACGCAGTATTTT. The rearrangement links TRBV28 to TRBJ2-3, with 8 bases that match TRBD2. The CDR3 spans 14 residues. CDR1 and CDR2 (germline): MDHEN, SYDVKM. V dropped 6 bases and J dropped 4; count of bases not matched to a gene: 6. The full variable domain, with the rest looked up from reference TRBV28 and TRBJ2-3, is DVKVTQSSRYLVKRTGEKVFLECVQDMDHENMFWYRQDPGLGLRLIYFSYDVKMKEKGDIPEGYSVSREKKERFSLILESASTNQTSMYLCASSSGSTPDTQYFGPGTRLTVL.

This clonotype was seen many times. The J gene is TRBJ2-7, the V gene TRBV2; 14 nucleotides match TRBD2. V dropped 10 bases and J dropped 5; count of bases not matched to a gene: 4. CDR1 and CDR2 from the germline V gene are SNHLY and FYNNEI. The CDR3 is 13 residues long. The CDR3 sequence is CATGLAGVNEQYF. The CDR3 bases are TGTGCCACGGGACTAGCGGGAGTAAACGAGCAGTACTTC. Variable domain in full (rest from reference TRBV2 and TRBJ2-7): EPEVTQTPSHQVTQMGQEVILRCVPISNHLYFYWYRQILGQKVEFLVSFYNNEISEKSEIFDDQFSVERPDGSNFTLKIRSTKLEDSAMYFCATGLAGVNEQYFGPGTRLTVT.

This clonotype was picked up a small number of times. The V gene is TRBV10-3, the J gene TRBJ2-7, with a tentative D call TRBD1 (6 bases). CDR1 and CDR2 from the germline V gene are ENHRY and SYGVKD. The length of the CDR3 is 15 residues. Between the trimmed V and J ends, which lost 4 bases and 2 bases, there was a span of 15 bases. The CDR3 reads CAISGSGVFAYEQYF. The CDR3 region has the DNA TGTGCCATCAGTGGTTCAGGGGTTTTTGCCTACGAGCAGTACTTC.

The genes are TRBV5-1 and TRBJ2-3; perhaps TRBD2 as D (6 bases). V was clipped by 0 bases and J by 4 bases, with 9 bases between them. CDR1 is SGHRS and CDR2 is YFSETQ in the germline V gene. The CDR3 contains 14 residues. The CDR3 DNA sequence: TGCGCCAGCAGCTTGGGGCGGGGATCAGATACGCAGTATTTT. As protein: CASSLGRGSDTQYF.

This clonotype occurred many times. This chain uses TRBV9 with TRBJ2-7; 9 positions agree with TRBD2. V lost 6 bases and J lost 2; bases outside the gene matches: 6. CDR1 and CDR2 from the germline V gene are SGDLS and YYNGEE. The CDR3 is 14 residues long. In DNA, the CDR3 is TGTGCCAGCAACCCGGGCGGGAGGGCCTACGAGCAGTACTTC. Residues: CASNPGGRAYEQYF.

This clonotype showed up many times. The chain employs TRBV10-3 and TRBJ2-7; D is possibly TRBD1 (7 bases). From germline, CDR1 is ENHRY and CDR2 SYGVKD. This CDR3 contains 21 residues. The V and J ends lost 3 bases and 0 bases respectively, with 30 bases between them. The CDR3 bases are TGTGCCATCAGTGAACACAAGCGGTGGGGCGGGACAGCAATATTCTCCTACGAGCAGTACTTC. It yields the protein CAISEHKRWGGTAIFSYEQYF.

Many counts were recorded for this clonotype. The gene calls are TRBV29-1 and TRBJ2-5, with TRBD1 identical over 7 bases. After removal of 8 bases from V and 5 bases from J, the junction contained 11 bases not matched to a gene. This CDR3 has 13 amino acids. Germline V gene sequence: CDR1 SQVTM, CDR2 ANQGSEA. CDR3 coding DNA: TGCAGCTCTCAAAGGGGGCGGACGGAGACCCAGTACTTC. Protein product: CSSQRGRTETQYF.

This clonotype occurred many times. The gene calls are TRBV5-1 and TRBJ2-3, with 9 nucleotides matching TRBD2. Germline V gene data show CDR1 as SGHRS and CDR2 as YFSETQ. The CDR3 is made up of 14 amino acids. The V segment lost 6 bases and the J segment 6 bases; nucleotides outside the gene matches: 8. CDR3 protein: CASMAGGPIDTQYF. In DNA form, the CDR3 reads TGCGCCAGCATGGCGGGAGGGCCCATCGATACGCAGTATTTT.

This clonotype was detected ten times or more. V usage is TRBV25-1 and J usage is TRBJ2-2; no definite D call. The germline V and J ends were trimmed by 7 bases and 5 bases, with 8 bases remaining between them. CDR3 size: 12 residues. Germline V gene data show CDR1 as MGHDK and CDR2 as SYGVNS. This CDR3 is CASKRATGELFF. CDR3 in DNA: TGTGCCAGCAAACGGGCAACCGGGGAGCTGTTTTTT.

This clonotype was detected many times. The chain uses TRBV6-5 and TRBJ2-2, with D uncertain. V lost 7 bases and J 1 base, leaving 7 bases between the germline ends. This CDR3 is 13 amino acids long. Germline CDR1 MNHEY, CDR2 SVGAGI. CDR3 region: CASNQRNTGELFF. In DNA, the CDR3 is TGTGCCAGCAATCAGAGGAACACCGGGGAGCTGTTTTTT.

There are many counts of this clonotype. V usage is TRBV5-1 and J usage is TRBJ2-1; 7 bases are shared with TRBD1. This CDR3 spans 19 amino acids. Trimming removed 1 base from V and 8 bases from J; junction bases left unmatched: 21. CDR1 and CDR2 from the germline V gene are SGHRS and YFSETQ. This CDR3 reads CASSLFGGISGTVVDEQFF. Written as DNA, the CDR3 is TGCGCCAGCAGCTTGTTCGGCGGAATATCCGGGACAGTCGTCGATGAGCAGTTCTTC. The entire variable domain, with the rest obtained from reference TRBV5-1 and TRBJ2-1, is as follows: KAGVTQTPRYLIKTRGQQVTLSCSPISGHRSVSWYQQTPGQGLQFLFEYFSETQRNKGNFPGRFSGRQFSNSRSEMNVSTLELGDSALYLCASSLFGGISGTVVDEQFFGPGTRLTVL.

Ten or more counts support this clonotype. The CDR3 region has the DNA TGTGCCAGCAGCTCCGGGGCTAGCGGCGGAAACATTCAGTACTTC. Translating it yields CASSSGASGGNIQYF. The rearrangement joins TRBV7-6 to TRBJ2-4, with TRBD2 matching 7 bases. Germline V gives CDR1 SGHVS, CDR2 FNYEAQ. The CDR3 sequence is 15 residues long. J gave up 6 bases and V 4 bases, and 9 bases lay outside the gene matches.

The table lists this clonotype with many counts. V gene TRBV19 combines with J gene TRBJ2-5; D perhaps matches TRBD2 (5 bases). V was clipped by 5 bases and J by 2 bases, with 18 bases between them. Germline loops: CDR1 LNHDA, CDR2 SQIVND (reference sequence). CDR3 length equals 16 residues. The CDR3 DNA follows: TGTGCCAGTAGTCCCCGGGGTGGCGGAGGACAAGAGACCCAGTACTTC. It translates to CASSPRGGGGQETQYF.

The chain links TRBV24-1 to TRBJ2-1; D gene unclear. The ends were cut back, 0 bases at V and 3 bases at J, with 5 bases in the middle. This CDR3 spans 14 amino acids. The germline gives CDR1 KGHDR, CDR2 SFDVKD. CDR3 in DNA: TGTGCCACCAGTGATTTGAACAGCTACAATGAGCAGTTCTTC. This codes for CATSDLNSYNEQFF.

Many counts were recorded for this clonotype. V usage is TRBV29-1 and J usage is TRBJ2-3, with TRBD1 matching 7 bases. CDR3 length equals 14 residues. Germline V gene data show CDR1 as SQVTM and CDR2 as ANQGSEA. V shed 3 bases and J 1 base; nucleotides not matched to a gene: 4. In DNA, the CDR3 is TGCAGCGTTGAGGGACAGCTAGGCACAGATACGCAGTATTTT. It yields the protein CSVEGQLGTDTQYF.

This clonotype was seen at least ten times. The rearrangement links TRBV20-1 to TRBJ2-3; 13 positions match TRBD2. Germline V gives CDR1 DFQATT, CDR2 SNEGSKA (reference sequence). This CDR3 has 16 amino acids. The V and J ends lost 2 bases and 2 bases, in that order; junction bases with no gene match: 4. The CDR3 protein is CSARQLAGGSTDTQYF. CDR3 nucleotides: TGCAGTGCTAGACAACTAGCGGGAGGGTCCACAGATACGCAGTATTTT.